The present TCR beta chain was sequenced within a study of OX40 agonist ivuxolimab in advanced cancers. At the level of the study: Patients undergoing dose escalation presented with hepatocellular carcinoma, melanoma, renal cell or head and neck cancer.

Concerning this clone itself: Its antigen remains unknown.

Measured with immunoSEQ multiplex PCR; TCRdb has only the in-frame clones, and not every one. The sample shows around 78,000 clones, roughly 84% of them seen only once. The CDR3 is 12 amino acids. Trimming pared 4 bases from V and 9 bases from J, leaving 11 bases between. Per germline, CDR1 SGHRS and CDR2 YFSETQ. The study, taken as a whole, reports: CD8+ T cells were the subset that, on average, had more expanded clones than CD4+.

The rearrangement joins TRBV5-1 to TRBJ2-1; D gene unclear. The sequenced sample was CD4+ or CD8+ T cells sorted from blood, obtained in a trial of the OX40 agonist ivuxolimab. The origin of this receptor is an adult with an advanced solid tumor such as melanoma, head and neck, liver or kidney cancer. The CDR3 loop is CASSLTLGEQFF. CDR3 bases: TGCGCCAGCAGCCTGACGCTCGGTGAGCAGTTCTTC.